The clone carrying this TCR beta chain was seen a few times. The antigen is undetermined. The sample originates from a study of T cell responses to AZD1222 COVID-19 vaccine. Germline lookup yields CDR1 MNHEY and CDR2 SMNVEV (reference sequence). V was pared by 5 bases and J by 5 bases, with 22 bases between. This CDR3 spans 16 amino acids. Sequenced by immunoSEQ multiplex PCR; TCRdb stores in-frame clones only, minus some. The data show some 87,000 clones, about 90% seen once. Broader study findings: The reported proportion of spike-specific TCRs targeting unmutated variant regions was nearly half. Mostly white British, mostly female donors; authors suggested clonal diversity may be underestimated. Repertoire sampling occurred only after the peak T cell response.

This sample comprised peripheral blood, obtained on day 0 of MenACWY control vaccination. The genes are TRBV27 and TRBJ2-7; TRBD2 might be the D (5 bases). This clonotype originated in an adult in good health. CDR3 in amino acids: CASSPRLLGGRDEQYF. CDR3 sequence (DNA): TGTGCCAGCAGTCCTCGACTATTGGGCGGTAGGGACGAGCAGTACTTC.